The 4 T cell receptor beta chains in this list originate from one sample, sequenced in a study of T cells in Graves' hyperthyroidism and ophthalmopathy. Amplification targeted TCR beta CDR3 regions from RNA transcripts. The TCR CDR3 was amplified in a first-round RT-PCR using the HTBI primer set. TCRdb re-called the multiplex PCR reads through MiXCR, storing one row per CDR3 protein. This sample has around 350,000 distinct CDR3 sequences, with 15% to 19% found just once. Sequenced material: blood. The source of these receptors is a woman aged 18-30 years with Graves' hyperthyroidism that later progressed to Graves' ophthalmopathy.

This clonotype was found many times. This chain uses TRBV18 with TRBJ2-7; D gene uncertain. Germline CDR1 KGHSH, CDR2 LQKENI. The germline V and J ends were trimmed by 6 bases and 4 bases, with 7 bases remaining between them. This CDR3 has 11 residues. The DNA of the CDR3 is TGTGCCAGCTCCCGAGGTTACGAGCAGTACTTC. It codes for CASSRGYEQYF.

The sample holds many counts of this clonotype. The chain uses TRBV10-3 and TRBJ2-1; TRBD2 matches at 8 bases. Germline loops: CDR1 ENHRY, CDR2 SYGVKD. V gave up 3 bases and J gave up 7 bases; unmatched junction bases: 5. This CDR3 is 14 amino acids long. Written as DNA, the CDR3 is TGTGCCATCAGTGAAGCGGGAGCGGGGAATGAGCAGTTCTTC. This codes for CAISEAGAGNEQFF.

The V gene is TRBV9, the J gene TRBJ2-2; no firm D call. Germline-derived CDR1 and CDR2 are SGDLS and YYNGEE. V lost 0 bases to trimming and J lost 4 bases, with 4 bases between them. This CDR3 contains 13 residues. CDR3: CASSVDGTGELFF. CDR3 coding DNA: TGTGCCAGCAGCGTAGACGGCACCGGGGAGCTGTTTTTT. The full variable domain, completed using reference TRBV9 and TRBJ2-2, is DSGVTQTPKHLITATGQRVTLRCSPRSGDLSVYWYQQSLDQGLQFLIQYYNGEERAKGNILERFSAQQFPDLHSELNLSSLELGDSALYFCASSVDGTGELFFGEGSRLTVL.

This clonotype appeared many times. This chain connects TRBV7-9 to TRBJ2-1, with D uncertain. Germline V CDR1 and CDR2: SEHNR, FQNEAQ (reference sequence). The length of the CDR3 is 15 residues. V gave up 5 bases and J gave up 5 bases, with 16 bases separating them. CDR3 DNA sequence: TGTGCCAGCAGCGCACCCTCTCTAGGCCACAATGAGCAGTTCTTC. Its protein is CASSAPSLGHNEQFF.